This record concerns one TCR beta chain sequence. This sample is drawn from a study of T cell responses to AZD1222 COVID-19 vaccine. The method was immunoSEQ multiplex PCR; TCRdb's version includes in-frame clones alone and lacks a portion of them. The profile shows some 54,000 clones, 70% to 90% of them singletons. Trimming took 1 base from V and 1 from J; bases not matched to a gene: 5. The CDR3 is 16 amino acids. Germline V gene lookup returns CDR1 KGHDR and CDR2 SFDVKD. The TCR comes from an adult in good health. Sequenced material: peripheral blood, taken on day 0 of AZD1222 vaccination. The chain has TRBV24-1 and TRBJ2-5; 7 bases are a match to TRBD2. The DNA of the CDR3 is TGTGCCACCAGTGATTTATCCAGGGAGGGCCAAGAGACCCAGTACTTC. This encodes CATSDLSREGQETQYF.